This record concerns one T cell receptor beta chain sequence. Antigen specificity is unknown. With 7 bases clipped from V and 5 bases from J, the junction kept 13 bases outside the gene matches. The CDR3 covers 15 residues. Germline CDR1 reads MDHEN; CDR2 reads SYDVKM. Profiled with immunoSEQ multiplex PCR; TCRdb holds only in-frame clones, not every one. Of some 64,000 clones in the sample, 96% were seen once. This entry belongs to a study of cytomegalovirus exposure and HLA in healthy donors. Overall study results and limits: Some TCR beta chains (more than 150 of them) were listed as cytomegalovirus-associated.

The TCR was taken from a woman between 18 and 29 years old in good health and CMV-seronegative. The chain employs TRBV28 and TRBJ2-7; 8 bases align to TRBD2. The sample consisted of PBMCs. CDR3 DNA: TGTGCCAGCACCACCGGGACGAACGGGGGGGACGAGCAGTACTTC. Encoded protein: CASTTGTNGGDEQYF. Full variable domain (missing parts from reference TRBV28 and TRBJ2-7): DVKVTQSSRYLVKRTGEKVFLECVQDMDHENMFWYRQDPGLGLRLIYFSYDVKMKEKGDIPEGYSVSREKKERFSLILESASTNQTSMYLCASTTGTNGGDEQYFGPGTRLTVT.